These 28 T cell receptor beta chains were all obtained from the same sample, sequenced in a study of radiation and T cells in renal cell carcinoma (dated by TCRdb to the early 2020s). Explained via the paper, the time point label denotes: blood 2 weeks post-SBRT. The treatment or condition label, as the study defines it: 15 Gy SBRT to primary tumor, nephrectomy 4 weeks later. Libraries were made using the immunoSEQ multiplex PCR assay. TCRdb holds this immuneACCESS table with in-frame rearrangements only. Some clones are missing; in checked studies, unresolved V genes explain under half, and the rest has no known cause. The sample table shows roughly 120,000 clones, and about 81% are seen once. Approximately 2% of the sample lies in the top ten. The source was blood, collected from a patient whose treatment included radiotherapy and nephrectomy. The receptor source for this set is a woman aged 55 to 70 with renal cell carcinoma.

The genes are TRBV5-4 and TRBJ2-7; D perhaps matches TRBD1 (6 bases). The CDR3 totals 15 residues. Trimming removed 3 bases at V and 0 bases at J, with 13 bases between. Germline loops: CDR1 SGHNT, CDR2 YYREEE (reference sequence). Here the CDR3 DNA reads TGTGCCAGCAGCTCGTTTGACAGGAGCTCCTACGAGCAGTACTTC. Protein product: CASSSFDRSSYEQYF.

In this sample, this clone turned up a few times. The chain uses TRBV25-1 and TRBJ1-2; weak D call: TRBD1 (5 bases). The V gene's germline CDR1 is MGHDK and CDR2 SYGVNS. CDR3 length: 13 residues. V dropped 4 bases and J dropped 6 bases, with 12 bases sitting between them. CDR3 DNA sequence: TGTGCCAGCAGTGTCCGACAGTTTGATGGCTACACCTTC. This encodes CASSVRQFDGYTF.

In DNA, the CDR3 is TGTGCCAGCAGTGGGGGGATTTTGCTCCGGAATGAGCAGTTCTTC. This gives the protein CASSGGILLRNEQFF. The rearrangement joins TRBV6-1 to TRBJ2-1; D tentatively fits TRBD1 or TRBD2 (5 bases each). V lost 4 bases and J 7 bases, leaving 17 bases between the germline ends. CDR1 and CDR2 from the germline V gene are MNHNS and SASEGT. The CDR3 runs 15 residues.

V is TRBV5-1 and J is TRBJ1-1, with 9 bases matching TRBD1. J lost 4 bases, V lost 3 bases, and 7 bases had no gene match. CDR1 is SGHRS and CDR2 is YFSETQ in the germline V gene. The CDR3 covers 15 residues. CDR3 DNA sequence: TGCGCCAGCAGCTCCAGACAGGGGGGAAGCACTGAAGCTTTCTTT. Its protein product is CASSSRQGGSTEAFF.

V and J are TRBV5-6 and TRBJ2-2, with 11 bases aligning to TRBD2. Germline values: CDR1 SGHDT, CDR2 YYEEEE. V was pared by 4 bases and J by 4 bases, with 6 bases of the junction left unmatched. The CDR3 spans 16 residues. CDR3 sequence reads: CASSLPGLAGTGELFF. CDR3 nucleotide sequence: TGTGCCAGCAGCCTGCCCGGACTAGCGGGCACCGGGGAGCTGTTTTTT.

V and J are TRBV5-1 and TRBJ1-1, with 7 bases fitting TRBD1. Trimming removed 1 base from V and 6 bases from J; junction bases left unmatched: 6. From germline, CDR1 is SGHRS and CDR2 YFSETQ. The CDR3 runs to 14 residues. The CDR3 reads CASSLKQGRAEAFF. In nucleotides, the CDR3 is TGCGCCAGCAGCTTGAAACAGGGGAGGGCTGAAGCTTTCTTT.

In its sample, this clone was seen a few times. The J gene is TRBJ2-2, the V gene TRBV6-6, with D unresolved. The CDR3 length is 11 residues. Trimming took off 6 bases at V and 6 bases at J, with 5 bases between the two ends. Germline V gives CDR1 MNHNY, CDR2 SVGAGI (reference sequence). For the CDR3, the DNA is TGTGCCAGCAGCCAAGCCGGGGAGCTGTTTTTT. It translates to CASSQAGELFF.

This sequence joins TRBV7-2 and TRBJ2-5; D remains unclear. Deletions cut 2 bases from V and 4 bases from J, with 11 bases between. The CDR3 loop spans 14 amino acids. Germline V gene data show CDR1 as SGHTA and CDR2 as FQGNSA. CDR3 region: CASSLSPRAETQYF. Written as DNA, the CDR3 is TGTGCCAGCAGCTTATCCCCCCGGGCAGAGACCCAGTACTTC.

The rearrangement joins TRBV2 to TRBJ2-1, with D possibly matching TRBD2 (5 bases). The CDR3 contains 14 residues. Per germline, CDR1 SNHLY and CDR2 FYNNEI. V lost 6 bases to trimming and J lost 4 bases, with 13 bases between them. CDR3 amino acids: CASRTQAEYNEQFF. The CDR3 DNA reads TGTGCCAGCAGAACGCAAGCGGAATACAATGAGCAGTTCTTC.

The chain employs TRBV9 and TRBJ1-1, with no clear D. Germline V gene sequence: CDR1 SGDLS, CDR2 YYNGEE. Deletions cut 3 bases from V and 4 bases from J, with 10 bases between. The CDR3 extends over 13 amino acids. CDR3 amino acids: CASSESSGTEAFF. The CDR3 region has the DNA TGTGCCAGCAGCGAATCTTCGGGCACTGAAGCTTTCTTT.

The chain has TRBV6-1 and TRBJ2-4, with D possibly being TRBD2 (5 bases). CDR3 length equals 14 residues. Germline CDR1 reads MNHNS; CDR2 reads SASEGT. Trimming removed 3 bases from V and 7 bases from J, with 13 bases in between. CDR3 in DNA: TGTGCCAGCAGTGACCCCGGGGTCGGGAACATTCAGTACTTC. This gives the protein CASSDPGVGNIQYF.

The chain recombines TRBV6-5 with TRBJ1-1; 8 bases align to TRBD1. The CDR3 spans 14 residues. J was trimmed by 5 bases and V by 5 bases; bases with no gene match: 7. Per germline, CDR1 MNHEY and CDR2 SVGAGI. This CDR3 reads CASSPRTGLTEAFF. CDR3 in DNA: TGTGCCAGCAGTCCCCGGACAGGGCTGACTGAAGCTTTCTTT.

The V gene is TRBV5-6, the J gene TRBJ2-1, with D perhaps being TRBD1 or TRBD2 (6 bases each). This CDR3 is built from 15 residues. CDR1 and CDR2 from the germline V gene are SGHDT and YYEEEE. Between the trimmed V and J ends, which lost 0 bases and 3 bases, there was a span of 10 bases. CDR3 sequence reads: CASSLVGGSYNEQFF. The CDR3 coding sequence is TGTGCCAGCAGCTTGGTAGGGGGGAGCTACAATGAGCAGTTCTTC.

The chain combines TRBV11-2 with TRBJ2-5; TRBD1 aligns across 9 bases. V shed 5 bases, J shed 1 base, and the junction held 8 bases outside the gene matches. Germline V gene data show CDR1 as SGHAT and CDR2 as FQNNGV. CDR3 length: 16 residues. Written as DNA, the CDR3 is TGTGCCAGCAGCCGAACCGGGACAGGGCTCCAAGAGACCCAGTACTTC. Translating gives CASSRTGTGLQETQYF.

This clone appeared a few times. The chain has TRBV9 and TRBJ2-2; the match to TRBD2 covers 9 bases. The CDR3 runs to 15 residues. Trimming removed 0 bases from V and 5 bases from J; junction bases left unmatched: 2. Per the germline V gene, CDR1 is SGDLS and CDR2 is YYNGEE. CDR3 loop: CASSVVAGDTGELFF. Written as DNA, the CDR3 is TGTGCCAGCAGCGTAGTAGCGGGAGATACCGGGGAGCTGTTTTTT.

The chain recombines TRBV6-6 with TRBJ1-2, with D hard to call. The CDR3 is made up of 12 amino acids. Looked up from germline, CDR1 is MNHNY and CDR2 is SVGAGI (reference sequence). The ends were cut back, 6 bases at V and 5 bases at J, with 10 bases in the middle. CDR3 amino acids: CASSFDGYGYTF. The CDR3 bases are TGTGCCAGCAGCTTCGACGGGTATGGCTACACCTTC.

The rearrangement links TRBV19 to TRBJ1-2; TRBD1 might be the D (5 bases). The CDR3 consists of 13 residues. V gave up 6 bases and J gave up 7 bases, with 15 bases separating them. Germline CDR1 and CDR2: LNHDA and SQIVND (reference sequence). The CDR3 spells CASREKGDGGYTF. In DNA form, the CDR3 reads TGTGCCAGTAGAGAGAAAGGGGACGGTGGCTACACCTTC.

The chain employs TRBV5-1 and TRBJ2-3, with 8 positions matching TRBD2. CDR1 SGHRS and CDR2 YFSETQ come from the germline V gene. Trimming cost V 4 bases and J 0 bases; bases outside gene matches: 7. The CDR3 covers 16 residues. In nucleotides, the CDR3 is TGCGCCAGCAGCCCACGGACTAGCCTTAGCACAGATACGCAGTATTTT. This codes for CASSPRTSLSTDTQYF. Together with reference TRBV5-1 and TRBJ2-3, the CDR3 gives the full variable domain: KAGVTQTPRYLIKTRGQQVTLSCSPISGHRSVSWYQQTPGQGLQFLFEYFSETQRNKGNFPGRFSGRQFSNSRSEMNVSTLELGDSALYLCASSPRTSLSTDTQYFGPGTRLTVL.

This chain connects TRBV7-3 to TRBJ1-6; no reliable D call. The CDR3 is 13 amino acids. V lost 2 bases to trimming and J lost 9 bases, with 8 bases between them. CDR1 SGHTA and CDR2 FQGTGA come from the germline V gene. The CDR3 protein is CASSLSFRSPLHF. CDR3 nucleotide sequence: TGTGCCAGCAGCTTATCTTTCCGTTCACCCCTCCACTTT.

The chain employs TRBV21-1 and TRBJ1-4; the table's D call of TRBD1 was not tested on the DNA. TRBV21-1 is a listed pseudogene. The CDR3 consists of 17 residues. The chain's CDR3 is CASSREQRDRKGEKLFF. The CDR3, as DNA: TGTGCCAGCAGCAGAGAACAGAGGGACAGGAAAGGAGAAAAACTGTTTTTT.

The chain carries TRBV7-2 and TRBJ1-2; D is possibly TRBD1 (5 bases). Trimming cost V 5 bases and J 4 bases, with 20 bases left between them. Looked up from germline, CDR1 is SGHTA and CDR2 is FQGNSA. CDR3 length: 16 amino acids. The CDR3 here is CASSPRVGSGGYGYTF. The CDR3, as DNA: TGTGCCAGCAGCCCTAGGGTAGGTTCTGGGGGCTATGGCTACACCTTC.

The J gene is TRBJ2-1, the V gene TRBV6-1; 8 bases match TRBD2. This CDR3 contains 15 residues. Germline values: CDR1 MNHNS, CDR2 SASEGT. J was trimmed by 11 bases and V by 4 bases; bases with no gene match: 13. The CDR3 loop is CASSAKTGGGTQQFF. CDR3 bases: TGTGCCAGCAGTGCGAAAACCGGGGGGGGGACACAGCAGTTCTTC.

The rearrangement joins TRBV19 to TRBJ2-3; D gene ambiguous. Germline V gene sequence: CDR1 LNHDA, CDR2 SQIVND (reference sequence). Trimming removed 5 bases at V and 4 bases at J, with 13 bases between. The CDR3 runs to 14 residues. The CDR3 loop is CASSQTNEADTQYF. CDR3 DNA sequence: TGTGCCAGTAGTCAGACAAACGAGGCAGATACGCAGTATTTT.

The rearrangement joins TRBV5-6 to TRBJ1-2; D unresolved. Germline V gene sequence: CDR1 SGHDT, CDR2 YYEEEE. The germline V and J ends were trimmed by 0 bases and 0 bases, with 9 bases remaining between them. The CDR3 runs 15 residues. The CDR3 DNA reads as TGTGCCAGCAGCTTGGTAGCAGTTTCTAACTATGGCTACACCTTC. Translation: CASSLVAVSNYGYTF.

In regard to this clone: One junction end does not reproduce the germline sequence, and a read error may be involved. The chain recombines TRBV5-6 with TRBJ2-5; D might be TRBD1 (6 bases). Germline CDR1 SGHDT, CDR2 YYEEEE. The length of the CDR3 is 16 residues. CDR3 DNA: TGTGCCAGCAGCCCCCCATGGCACAGGGACCACGAGACCCAGTACTTC. This sequence encodes CASSPPWHRDHETQYF.

V usage is TRBV7-3 and J usage is TRBJ2-1; TRBD1 or TRBD2 may be the D gene (5 bases each). Germline V gene lookup returns CDR1 SGHTA and CDR2 FQGTGA. The CDR3 has 13 residues. Between the trimmed V and J ends, which lost 6 bases and 7 bases, there was a span of 13 bases. CDR3 nucleotide sequence: TGTGCCAGCAGTCTGATGTGGGGGAATGAGCAGTTCTTC. This sequence encodes CASSLMWGNEQFF.

The chain is built from TRBV28 and TRBJ2-5, with 10 bases aligning to TRBD1. Germline assignment: CDR1 MDHEN and CDR2 SYDVKM. This CDR3 region has 14 residues. Germline trimming cut 5 bases from V and 5 bases from J; bases unmatched to any gene: 5. The CDR3 sequence: CASSRTGGKETQYF. DNA for the CDR3: TGTGCCAGCAGTCGGACAGGGGGTAAGGAGACCCAGTACTTC.

The chain joins TRBV29-1 to TRBJ2-5, with TRBD1 matching over 10 bases. The CDR3 is 13 amino acids. Trimming took 7 bases from V and 7 from J; bases not matched to a gene: 9. Germline V gives CDR1 SQVTM, CDR2 ANQGSEA. CDR3 bases: TGCAGCGGATGGGGACAGGGGAGGGGGACCCAGTACTTC. This translates into CSGWGQGRGTQYF.